This T cell receptor (beta chain) originates from a study of metastatic and nonmetastatic thyroid tumors. Study at large: Repertoire comparisons spanned blood and tumor or nodule tissue from malignant and benign thyroid patients.

As to this clone: Its antigen is not identified.

Regarding the study as a whole: Significantly higher TCR beta diversity was reportedly seen in malignant thyroid tumors than benign nodules, in blood and tumor.

This CDR3 has 15 residues. Germline CDR1 and CDR2: MGHRA and YSYEKL. V was pared by 0 bases and J by 1 base, with 9 bases between. Thyroid surgery was performed in patients who had received no treatment beforehand. Methods used by the authors: Variation in CDR3 across clinicopathological groups served as the basis for constructing a distant-metastasis classifier in papillary thyroid cancer. TCRdb re-called clones from the PCR reads using MiXCR. TCRdb's processing, not the study's, gives the V and J calls here. The repertoire holds under 20,000 clones, with roughly 26% as singletons. V is TRBV4-1 and J is TRBJ1-2, with D uncertain. Specimen: tumor tissue. The TCR sequence derives from a female donor with papillary thyroid cancer or a benign thyroid nodule (not recorded which). Some clones in this sample may be carry-over from other donors' samples. The CDR3 DNA sequence: TGCGCCAGCAGCCAAGATCTGAGATTTAACTATGGCTACACCTTC. Protein sequence: CASSQDLRFNYGYTF.